What follows is one T cell receptor beta chain and its context. The sample is drawn from a study of blood T cell repertoires in COVID-19. Sequencing used immunoSEQ multiplex PCR; TCRdb keeps in-frame clones, though not all of them. The sample includes about 46,000 clones, 84% of them seen just once. Trimming took off 5 bases at V and 5 bases at J, with 12 bases between the two ends. The germline V gene has CDR1 GTSNPN and CDR2 SVGIG (reference sequence). The CDR3 extends over 12 amino acids. The sequencing input was peripheral blood. The sequence was collected from a man in his 60s with acute or convalescent COVID-19. The chain recombines TRBV30 with TRBJ1-2, with D maybe TRBD1 (5 bases). CDR3 in amino acids: CAWAGGVYGYTF. The CDR3 bases are TGTGCCTGGGCGGGGGGAGTTTATGGCTACACCTTC. Using reference TRBV30 and TRBJ1-2 for the parts outside the CDR3, the full variable domain is SQTIHQWPATLVQPVGSPLSLECTVEGTSNPNLYWYRQAAGRGLQLLFYSVGIGQISSEVPQNLSASRPQDRQFILSSKKLLLSDSGFYLCAWAGGVYGYTFGSGTRLTVV.